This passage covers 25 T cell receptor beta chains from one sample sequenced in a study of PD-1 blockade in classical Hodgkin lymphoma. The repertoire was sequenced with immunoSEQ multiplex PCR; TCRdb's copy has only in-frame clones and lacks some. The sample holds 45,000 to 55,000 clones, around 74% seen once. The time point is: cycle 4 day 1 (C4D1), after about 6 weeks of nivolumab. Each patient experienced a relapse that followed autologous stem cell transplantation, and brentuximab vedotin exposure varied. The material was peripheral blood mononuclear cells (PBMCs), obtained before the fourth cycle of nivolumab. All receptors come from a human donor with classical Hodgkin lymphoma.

CDR3 in amino acids: CASSMGFGNTIYF. CDR3 coding DNA: TGTGCCAGTAGTATGGGTTTTGGAAACACCATATATTTT. V gene TRBV19 combines with J gene TRBJ1-3; D gene ambiguous. CDR3 length: 13 amino acids. The V gene lost 3 bases and the J gene lost 3 bases, with 6 bases spanning the gap. Germline V gene lookup returns CDR1 LNHDA and CDR2 SQIVND (reference sequence).

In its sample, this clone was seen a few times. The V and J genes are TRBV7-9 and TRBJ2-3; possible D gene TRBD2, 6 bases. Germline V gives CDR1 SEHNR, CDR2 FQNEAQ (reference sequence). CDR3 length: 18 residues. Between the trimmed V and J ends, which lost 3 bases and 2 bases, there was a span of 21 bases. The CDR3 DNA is TGTGCCAGCAGCTTGGGATGGGCGGGACCCCAGACCACAGATACGCAGTATTTT. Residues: CASSLGWAGPQTTDTQYF.

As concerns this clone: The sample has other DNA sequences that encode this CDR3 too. The CDR3 here is CASSLGTQPQHF. The CDR3 DNA sequence: TGTGCCAGCAGCTTAGGGACTCAGCCCCAGCATTTT. The chain carries TRBV7-9 and TRBJ1-5; D is ambiguous. Looked up from germline, CDR1 is SEHNR and CDR2 is FQNEAQ (reference sequence). The CDR3 has 12 residues. Trimming pared 1 base from V and 6 bases from J, leaving 4 bases between.

The CDR3 DNA reads TGTGCCAGCAGCGTGGGGGTTGGCTATGGCTACACCTTC. It translates to CASSVGVGYGYTF. The J gene is TRBJ1-2, the V gene TRBV11-2; a weak D match, TRBD1 (5 bases). Germline V CDR1 and CDR2: SGHAT, FQNNGV. This CDR3 is built from 13 residues. V was cut by 5 bases and J by 4 bases, with 11 bases left in between.

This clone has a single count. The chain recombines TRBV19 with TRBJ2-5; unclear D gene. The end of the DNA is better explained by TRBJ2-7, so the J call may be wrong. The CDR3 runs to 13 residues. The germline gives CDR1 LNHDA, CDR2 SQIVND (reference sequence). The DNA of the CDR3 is TGTGCCAGTAGTAGTGGGCCAACCTACGAGCAGTACTTC. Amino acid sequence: CASSSGPTYEQYF.

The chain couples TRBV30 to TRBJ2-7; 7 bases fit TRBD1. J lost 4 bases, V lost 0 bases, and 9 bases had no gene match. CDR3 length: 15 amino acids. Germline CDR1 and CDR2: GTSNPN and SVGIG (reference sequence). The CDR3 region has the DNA TGTGCCTGGAGTGTACTCTGGGGACAGAATTACGAGCAGTACTTC. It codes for CAWSVLWGQNYEQYF.

The CDR3 DNA reads as TGTGCCAGCAGCTTAGGTTCGACAGCACTCCAAGAGACCCAGTACTTC. Its translation is CASSLGSTALQETQYF. The J gene is TRBJ2-5, the V gene TRBV7-9, with D possibly TRBD1 on 5 matching bases. CDR3 length: 16 residues. The germline V and J ends were trimmed by 1 base and 1 base, with 13 bases remaining between them. Germline CDR1 is SEHNR and CDR2 is FQNEAQ (reference sequence). Full variable domain (outside the CDR3, taken from reference TRBV7-9 and TRBJ2-5): DTGVSQNPRHKITKRGQNVTFRCDPISEHNRLYWYRQTLGQGPEFLTYFQNEAQLEKSRLLSDRFSAERPKGSFSTLEIQRTEQGDSAMYLCASSLGSTALQETQYFGPGTRLLVL.

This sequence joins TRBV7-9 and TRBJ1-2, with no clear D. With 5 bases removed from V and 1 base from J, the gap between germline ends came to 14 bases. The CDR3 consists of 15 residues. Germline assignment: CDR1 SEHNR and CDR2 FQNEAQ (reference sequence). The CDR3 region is CASSVDGRLNYGYTF. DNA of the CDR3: TGTGCCAGCAGCGTCGACGGCCGACTTAACTATGGCTACACCTTC. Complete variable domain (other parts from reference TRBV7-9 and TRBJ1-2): DTGVSQNPRHKITKRGQNVTFRCDPISEHNRLYWYRQTLGQGPEFLTYFQNEAQLEKSRLLSDRFSAERPKGSFSTLEIQRTEQGDSAMYLCASSVDGRLNYGYTFGSGTRLTVV.

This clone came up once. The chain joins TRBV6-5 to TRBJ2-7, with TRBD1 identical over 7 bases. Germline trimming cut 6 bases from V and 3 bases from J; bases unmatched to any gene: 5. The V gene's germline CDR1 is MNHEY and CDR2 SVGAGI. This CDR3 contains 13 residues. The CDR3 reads CASRPTGVYEQYF. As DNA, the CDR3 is TGTGCCAGCAGACCAACAGGGGTCTACGAGCAGTACTTC.

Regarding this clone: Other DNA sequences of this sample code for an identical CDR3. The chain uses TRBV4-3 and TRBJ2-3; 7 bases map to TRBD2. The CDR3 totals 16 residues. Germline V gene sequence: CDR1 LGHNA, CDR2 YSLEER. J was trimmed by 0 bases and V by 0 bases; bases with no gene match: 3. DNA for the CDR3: TGCGCCAGCAGCCAAGACGGTAGCGGGAGCACAGATACGCAGTATTTT. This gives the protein CASSQDGSGSTDTQYF.

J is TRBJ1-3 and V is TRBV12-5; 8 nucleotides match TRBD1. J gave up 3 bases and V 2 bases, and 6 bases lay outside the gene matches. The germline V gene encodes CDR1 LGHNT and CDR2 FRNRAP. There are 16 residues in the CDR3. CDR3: CASGLPLDRDGNTIYF. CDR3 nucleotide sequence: TGTGCTAGTGGTTTGCCCCTGGACAGGGATGGAAACACCATATATTTT.

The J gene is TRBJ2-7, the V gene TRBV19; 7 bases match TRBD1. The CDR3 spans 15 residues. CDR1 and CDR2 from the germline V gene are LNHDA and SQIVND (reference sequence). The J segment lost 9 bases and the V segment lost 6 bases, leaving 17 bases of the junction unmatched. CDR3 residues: CASSDSLGQVRGQYF. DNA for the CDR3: TGTGCCAGTAGCGACTCCCTCGGACAGGTTAGAGGGCAGTACTTC.

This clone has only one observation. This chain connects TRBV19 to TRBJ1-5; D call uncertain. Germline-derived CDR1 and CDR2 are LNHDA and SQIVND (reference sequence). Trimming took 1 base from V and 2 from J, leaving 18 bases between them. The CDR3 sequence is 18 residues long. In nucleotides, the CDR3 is TGTGCCAGTAGTATAGTACTAGCGGGCGCCGGTCGCAATCAGCCCCAGCATTTT. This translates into CASSIVLAGAGRNQPQHF.

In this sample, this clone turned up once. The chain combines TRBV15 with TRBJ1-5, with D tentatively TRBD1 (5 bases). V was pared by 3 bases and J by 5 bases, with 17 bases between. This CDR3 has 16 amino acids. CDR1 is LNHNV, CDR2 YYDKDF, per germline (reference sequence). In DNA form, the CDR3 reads TGTGCCACCAGCAGGGGAGATTGGAGGGGTGATCAGCCCCAGCATTTT. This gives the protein CATSRGDWRGDQPQHF.

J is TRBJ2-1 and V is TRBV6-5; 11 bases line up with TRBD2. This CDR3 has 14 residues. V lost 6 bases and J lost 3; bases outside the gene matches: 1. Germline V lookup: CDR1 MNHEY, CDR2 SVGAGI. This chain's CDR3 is CASRGLADYNEQFF. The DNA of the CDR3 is TGTGCCAGCAGGGGACTAGCGGACTACAATGAGCAGTTCTTC.

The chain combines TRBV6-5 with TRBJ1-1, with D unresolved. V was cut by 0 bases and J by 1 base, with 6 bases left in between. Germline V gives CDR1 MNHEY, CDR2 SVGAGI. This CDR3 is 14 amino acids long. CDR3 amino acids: CASSYSAGNTEAFF. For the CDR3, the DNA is TGTGCCAGCAGTTACTCGGCAGGGAACACTGAAGCTTTCTTT.

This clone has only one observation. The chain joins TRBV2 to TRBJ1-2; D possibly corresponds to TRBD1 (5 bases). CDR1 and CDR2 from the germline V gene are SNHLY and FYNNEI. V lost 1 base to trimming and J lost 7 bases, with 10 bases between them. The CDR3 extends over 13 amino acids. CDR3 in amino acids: CASSEEIRGGYTF. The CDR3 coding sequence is TGTGCCAGCAGTGAAGAGATTAGGGGTGGCTACACCTTC. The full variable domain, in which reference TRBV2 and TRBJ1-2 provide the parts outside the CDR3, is EPEVTQTPSHQVTQMGQEVILRCVPISNHLYFYWYRQILGQKVEFLVSFYNNEISEKSEIFDDQFSVERPDGSNFTLKIRSTKLEDSAMYFCASSEEIRGGYTFGSGTRLTVV.

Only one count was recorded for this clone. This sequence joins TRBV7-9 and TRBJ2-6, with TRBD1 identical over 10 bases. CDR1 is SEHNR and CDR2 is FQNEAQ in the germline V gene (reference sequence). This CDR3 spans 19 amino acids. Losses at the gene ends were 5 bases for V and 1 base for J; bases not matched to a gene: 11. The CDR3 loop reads CASSGGPGQGTSGANVLTF. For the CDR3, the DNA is TGTGCCAGCAGCGGAGGCCCGGGACAGGGGACGTCTGGGGCCAACGTCCTGACTTTC. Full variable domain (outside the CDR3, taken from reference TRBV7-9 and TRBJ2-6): DTGVSQNPRHKITKRGQNVTFRCDPISEHNRLYWYRQTLGQGPEFLTYFQNEAQLEKSRLLSDRFSAERPKGSFSTLEIQRTEQGDSAMYLCASSGGPGQGTSGANVLTFGAGSRLTVL.

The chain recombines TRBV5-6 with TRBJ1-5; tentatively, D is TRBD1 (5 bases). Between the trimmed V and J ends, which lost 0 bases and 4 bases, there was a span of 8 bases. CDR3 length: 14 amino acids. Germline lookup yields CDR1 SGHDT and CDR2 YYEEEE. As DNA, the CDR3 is TGTGCCAGCAGCTTGGGGACAACAAATCAGCCCCAGCATTTT. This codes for CASSLGTTNQPQHF.

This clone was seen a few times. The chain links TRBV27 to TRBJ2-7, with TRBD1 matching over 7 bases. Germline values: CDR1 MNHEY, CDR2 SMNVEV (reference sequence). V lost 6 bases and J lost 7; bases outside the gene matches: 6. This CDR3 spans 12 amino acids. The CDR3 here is CASRTGRGEQYF. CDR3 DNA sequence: TGTGCCAGCAGGACAGGGCGAGGGGAGCAGTACTTC.

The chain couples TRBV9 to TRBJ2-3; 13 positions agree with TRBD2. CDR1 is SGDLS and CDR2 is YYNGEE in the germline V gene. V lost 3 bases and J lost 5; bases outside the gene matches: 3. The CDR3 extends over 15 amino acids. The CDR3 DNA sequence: TGTGCCAGCAGCGCGACTAGCGGGAGGTTAGATACGCAGTATTTT. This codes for CASSATSGRLDTQYF.

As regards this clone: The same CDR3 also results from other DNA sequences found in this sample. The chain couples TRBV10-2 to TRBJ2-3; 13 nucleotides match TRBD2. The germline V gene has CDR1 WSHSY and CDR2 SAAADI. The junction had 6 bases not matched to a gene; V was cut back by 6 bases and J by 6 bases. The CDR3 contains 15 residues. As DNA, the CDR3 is TGCGCCAGCAGGAGACTAGCGGGAGGAGCGGATACGCAGTATTTT. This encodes CASRRLAGGADTQYF.

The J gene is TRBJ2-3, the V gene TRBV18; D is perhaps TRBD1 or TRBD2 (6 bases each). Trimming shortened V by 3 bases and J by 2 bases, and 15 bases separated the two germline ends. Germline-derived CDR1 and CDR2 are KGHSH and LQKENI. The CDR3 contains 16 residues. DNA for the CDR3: TGTGCCAGCTCACCGTGGGGGGCGCGAGTCACAGATACGCAGTATTTT. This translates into CASSPWGARVTDTQYF. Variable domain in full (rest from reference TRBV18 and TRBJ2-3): NAGVMQNPRHLVRRRGQEARLRCSPMKGHSHVYWYRQLPEEGLKFMVYLQKENIIDESGMPKERFSAEFPKEGPSILRIQQVVRGDSAAYFCASSPWGARVTDTQYFGPGTRLTVL.

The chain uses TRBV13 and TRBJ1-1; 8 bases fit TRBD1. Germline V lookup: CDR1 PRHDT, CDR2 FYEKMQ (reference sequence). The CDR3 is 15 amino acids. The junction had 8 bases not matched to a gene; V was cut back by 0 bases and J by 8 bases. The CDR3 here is CASSLGLAGGSEAFF. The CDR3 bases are TGTGCCAGCAGCTTAGGCCTGGCAGGGGGCTCGGAAGCTTTCTTT. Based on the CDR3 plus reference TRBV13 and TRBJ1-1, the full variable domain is AAGVIQSPRHLIKEKRETATLKCYPIPRHDTVYWYQQGPGQDPQFLISFYEKMQSDKGSIPDRFSAQQFSDYHSELNMSSLELGDSALYFCASSLGLAGGSEAFFGQGTRLTVV.

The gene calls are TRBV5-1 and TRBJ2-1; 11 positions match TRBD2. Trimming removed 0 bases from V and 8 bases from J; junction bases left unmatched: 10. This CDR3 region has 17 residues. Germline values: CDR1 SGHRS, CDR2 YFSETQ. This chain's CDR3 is CASSLAATSGSSDEQFF. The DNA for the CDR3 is TGCGCCAGCAGCTTGGCCGCTACTAGCGGGAGTAGCGATGAGCAGTTCTTC.